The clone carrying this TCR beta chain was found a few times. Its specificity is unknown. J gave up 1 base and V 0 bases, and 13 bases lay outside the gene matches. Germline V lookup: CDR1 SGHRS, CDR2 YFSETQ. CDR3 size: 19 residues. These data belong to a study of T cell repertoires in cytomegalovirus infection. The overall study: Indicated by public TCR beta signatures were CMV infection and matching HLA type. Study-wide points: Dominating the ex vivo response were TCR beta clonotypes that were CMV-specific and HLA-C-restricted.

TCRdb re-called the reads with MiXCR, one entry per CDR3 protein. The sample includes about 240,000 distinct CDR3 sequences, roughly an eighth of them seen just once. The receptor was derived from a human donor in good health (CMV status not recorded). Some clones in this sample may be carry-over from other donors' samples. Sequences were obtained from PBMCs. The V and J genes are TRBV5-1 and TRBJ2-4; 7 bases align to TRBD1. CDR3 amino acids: CASSLEGPTGSGAKNIQYF. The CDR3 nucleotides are TGCGCCAGCAGCTTGGAAGGACCGACAGGGAGTGGGGCCAAAAACATTCAGTACTTC. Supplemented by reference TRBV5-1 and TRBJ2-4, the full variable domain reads KAGVTQTPRYLIKTRGQQVTLSCSPISGHRSVSWYQQTPGQGLQFLFEYFSETQRNKGNFPGRFSGRQFSNSRSEMNVSTLELGDSALYLCASSLEGPTGSGAKNIQYFGAGTRLSVL.